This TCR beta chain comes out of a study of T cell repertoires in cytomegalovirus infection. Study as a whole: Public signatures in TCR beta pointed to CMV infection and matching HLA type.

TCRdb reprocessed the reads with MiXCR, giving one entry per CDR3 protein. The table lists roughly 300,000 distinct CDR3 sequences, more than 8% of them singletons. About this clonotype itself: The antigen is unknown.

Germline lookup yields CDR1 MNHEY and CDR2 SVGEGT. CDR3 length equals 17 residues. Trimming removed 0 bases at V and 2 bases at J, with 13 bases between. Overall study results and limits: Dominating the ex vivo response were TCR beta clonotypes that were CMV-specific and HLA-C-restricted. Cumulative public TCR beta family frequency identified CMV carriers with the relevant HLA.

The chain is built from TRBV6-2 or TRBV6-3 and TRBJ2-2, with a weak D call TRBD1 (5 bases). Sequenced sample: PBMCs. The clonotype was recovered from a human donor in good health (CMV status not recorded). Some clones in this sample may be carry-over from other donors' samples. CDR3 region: CASSYSRSGLNTGELFF. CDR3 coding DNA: TGTGCCAGCAGTTACTCTCGTTCAGGGCTTAACACCGGGGAGCTGTTTTTT.